A selection of T cell receptor beta chains follows, all from one sample in a study of T cells in Graves' hyperthyroidism and ophthalmopathy. TCRdb redid the calling of the multiplex PCR reads with MiXCR, one entry per CDR3 protein. Altogether 350,000 to 450,000 distinct CDR3 sequences are present, about 18% being singletons, with the ten largest covering around a third. Material for sequencing was blood. The receptors here all came from a woman in her twenties or thirties with Graves' hyperthyroidism that later progressed to Graves' ophthalmopathy. Each CDR3 is given with its conserved first and last residue. The D gene is left open where the match is weak. For some rows the clone size is stated as once, few or many, or as a class when expanded; others skip it.

V	J	D	size	CDR3	DNA
TRBV2	TRBJ1-1	TRBD1	many	CASRPGLGTASRAFF	TGTGCCAGCAGGCCGGGACTAGGGACAGCATCAAGGGCTTTCTTT
TRBV27	TRBJ2-3	TRBD2	many	CASSHGTSGPGSTDTQYF	TGTGCCAGCAGTCACGGGACTAGCGGGCCCGGGAGCACAGATACGCAGTATTTT
TRBV6-7	TRBJ1-5	TRBD1	many	CASSYPGQGASYVSNQPQHF	TGTGCCAGCAGTTACCCCGGACAGGGGGCATCGTATGTGAGCAATCAGCCCCAGCATTTT
TRBV6-1	TRBJ1-2	NA	many	CASRLQAGYGYTF	TGTGCCAGCAGACTACAGGCCGGCTATGGCTACACCTTC
TRBV27	TRBJ2-1	NA	once	CAGKEAMYYNEQFF	TGTGCCGGCAAGGAGGCCATGTACTACAATGAGCAGTTCTTC
TRBV30	TRBJ1-1	NA	many	CAWSDAGDGRNTEAFF	TGTGCCTGGAGTGACGCAGGGGACGGAAGGAACACTGAAGCTTTCTTT
TRBV7-9	TRBJ2-1	TRBD2	NA	CASRFGTSGFSYNEQFF	TGTGCCAGCAGATTTGGGACTAGCGGGTTCTCCTACAATGAGCAGTTCTTC
TRBV12-3/TRBV12-4	TRBJ2-7	NA	NA	CATTGPGTYEQYF	TGTGCCACCACTGGCCCAGGGACCTACGAGCAGTACTTC
TRBV19	TRBJ1-5	NA	NA	CASSQKEWTSSQPQHF	TGTGCCAGTAGCCAAAAGGAATGGACATCGAGTCAGCCCCAGCATTTT
TRBV5-1	TRBJ2-7	NA	few	CASSPGDGAYEQYF	TGCGCCAGCAGCCCGGGGGACGGCGCCTACGAGCAGTACTTC
TRBV9	TRBJ1-2	NA	NA	CASSEWDGPNYGYTF	TGTGCCAGCAGCGAGTGGGACGGCCCTAACTATGGCTACACCTTC
TRBV25-1	TRBJ2-7	NA	NA	CASSDRFYEQYF	TGTGCCAGCAGTGACAGGTTCTACGAGCAGTACTTC
TRBV6-1	TRBJ2-7	TRBD1	many	CASRAGQGSSYEQYF	TGTGCCAGCAGGGCGGGACAGGGGAGCTCCTACGAGCAGTACTTC
TRBV19	TRBJ2-7	NA	few	CASSIRPGEDYEQYF	TGTGCCAGTAGTATAAGGCCAGGAGAAGACTACGAGCAGTACTTC
TRBV10-2	TRBJ2-1	TRBD2	many	CASSETSGNYNEQFF	TGCGCCAGCAGTGAGACTAGCGGGAACTACAATGAGCAGTTCTTC
TRBV15	TRBJ2-5	NA	NA	CATSSHEGGNQETQYF	TGTGCCACCAGCAGCCACGAGGGGGGAAACCAAGAGACCCAGTACTTC
TRBV7-9	TRBJ2-7	NA	many	CASSPPQSYEQYF	TGTGCCAGCAGCCCCCCCCAGTCCTACGAGCAGTACTTC